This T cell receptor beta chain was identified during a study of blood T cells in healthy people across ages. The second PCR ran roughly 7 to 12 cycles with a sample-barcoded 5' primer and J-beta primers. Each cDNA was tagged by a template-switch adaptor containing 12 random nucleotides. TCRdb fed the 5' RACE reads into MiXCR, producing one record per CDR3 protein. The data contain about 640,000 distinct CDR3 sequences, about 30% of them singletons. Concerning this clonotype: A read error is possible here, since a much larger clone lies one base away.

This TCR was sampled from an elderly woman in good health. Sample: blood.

The CDR3 here is CASSPRGSSYNEQYF. The CDR3 region has the DNA TGTGCCAGCAGTCCGCGGGGTAGCTCCTACAATGAGCAGTACTTC. J is TRBJ2-1 and V is TRBV6-2 or TRBV6-3, with a tentative D call TRBD2 (6 bases). The J call is in doubt because the DNA end fits TRBJ2-7 better. Germline CDR1 is MNHEY and CDR2 is SVGEGT. CDR3 length: 15 residues.